This passage covers 8 T cell receptor beta chains from one sample sequenced in a study of shared clonotypes between healthy human individuals. Only in-frame clones appear in the TCRdb table, and some are missing; sequencing was by immunoSEQ multiplex PCR. The table shows 1.5 million to 2.5 million clones, with approximately 95% occurring only once. Naive CD8 cells, CD45RO-negative and positively selected for CCR7, excluded terminally differentiated effector memory CD45RA+ cells. Material for sequencing was naive CD8+ T cells sorted from blood. Receptors were obtained from a man between 18 and 29 years old in good health.

This chain uses TRBV21-1 with TRBJ2-7; TRBD1 reflects the table's D call only, with no check against the DNA. TRBV21-1 is a recognized pseudogene. The CDR3 sequence is 15 residues long. CDR3 sequence (DNA): TGTGCCAGCAGCAGTCGTTACAGGGGACCCTACGAGCAGTACTTC. This codes for CASSSRYRGPYEQYF.

A single count supports this clone. V and J are TRBV7-6 and TRBJ2-3, with TRBD2 identical over 9 bases. Trimming removed 4 bases from V and 3 bases from J; junction bases left unmatched: 8. CDR1 is SGHVS and CDR2 is FNYEAQ in the germline V gene. The CDR3 is 16 residues long. The CDR3 is CASSYTATSGTDTQYF. For the CDR3, the DNA is TGTGCCAGCAGCTATACGGCGACTAGCGGTACAGATACGCAGTATTTT. Supplemented by reference TRBV7-6 and TRBJ2-3, the full variable domain reads GAGVSQSPRYKVTKRGQDVALRCDPISGHVSLYWYRQALGQGPEFLTYFNYEAQQDKSGLPNDRFSAERPEGSISTLTIQRTEQRDSAMYRCASSYTATSGTDTQYFGPGTRLTVL.

The CDR3 DNA reads TGTGCCAGCAGTGGAAAGGGACTAGTCTCCTACAATGAGCAGTTCTTC. Translation gives CASSGKGLVSYNEQFF. The genes are TRBV6-1 and TRBJ2-1, with 8 bases aligning to TRBD2. The CDR3 runs 16 residues. CDR1 and CDR2 (germline): MNHNS, SASEGT. The V and J ends lost 4 bases and 0 bases, in that order; junction bases with no gene match: 5.

The count of this clone is one. This chain uses TRBV2 with TRBJ2-7; TRBD1 might be the D (6 bases). The CDR3 has 14 residues. Trimming took 7 bases from V and 0 from J, leaving 13 bases between them. In germline, CDR1 is SNHLY, CDR2 FYNNEI. Here the CDR3 reads CASKSGHFSYEQYF. CDR3 nucleotides: TGTGCCAGCAAGTCGGGACACTTCTCCTACGAGCAGTACTTC.

This rearrangement joins TRBV5-6 to TRBJ2-3; D uncertain. Germline V gene data show CDR1 as SGHDT and CDR2 as YYEEEE. The V end was cut by 0 bases, the J end by 3 bases, with 17 bases between. This CDR3 is built from 17 residues. This CDR3 reads CASSLVMAPVGTDTQYF. CDR3 DNA: TGTGCCAGCAGCTTGGTTATGGCCCCTGTAGGGACAGATACGCAGTATTTT.

The chain recombines TRBV23-1 with TRBJ2-2; 12 bases line up with TRBD1. TRBV23-1 is sorted into the ORF group, with uncertain function. The CDR3 consists of 19 residues. Trimming took 7 bases from V and 2 from J; bases not matched to a gene: 14. The CDR3 here is CASTKVPGTGGTNTGELFF. CDR3 sequence (DNA): TGCGCCAGCACCAAAGTCCCCGGGACAGGGGGCACCAACACCGGGGAGCTGTTTTTT.

J is TRBJ1-2 and V is TRBV5-6, with D possibly being TRBD1 (5 bases). Germline-derived CDR1 and CDR2 are SGHDT and YYEEEE. Trimming removed 3 bases at V and 8 bases at J, with 17 bases between. The CDR3 consists of 14 residues. The CDR3 DNA reads as TGTGCCAGCAGCTCGGGACCACTCCTGGGAGGCTACACCTTC. This gives the protein CASSSGPLLGGYTF.

The chain uses TRBV5-6 and TRBJ1-2, with D hard to call. V lost 4 bases, J lost 5 bases, and 15 bases lay in between. The CDR3 is 14 amino acids. Per germline, CDR1 SGHDT and CDR2 YYEEEE. In nucleotides, the CDR3 is TGTGCCAGCAGCGAACAGAGGATCCTTTATGGCTACACCTTC. This gives the protein CASSEQRILYGYTF.